This T cell receptor (beta chain) was profiled in a study of T-cell reconstitution after alpha-beta-depleted transplantation in children. This CDR3 spans 13 amino acids. Trimming removed 2 bases from V and 4 bases from J, with 9 bases in between. Germline CDR1 reads LGHDT; CDR2 reads YNNKEL (reference sequence). This clonotype was detected only a few times. Unique molecular identifiers were incorporated when the TCRbeta library was constructed. A single record per CDR3 protein comes from TCRdb applying MiXCR to the PCR reads. Seen here are just over 70,000 distinct CDR3 sequences, about 6.7% observed once, and the top ten hold around 2.6%.

The chain couples TRBV3-1 to TRBJ2-7, with D maybe TRBD1 (5 bases). The sequencing used PBMCs from the stem cell graft donor, collected from the stem cell graft. This TCR was sampled from a human donor who donated a stem cell graft to a child with acute lymphoblastic leukemia. The CDR3 DNA follows: TGTGCCAGCAGCCAAATGACAGTTTACGAGCAGTACTTC. This codes for CASSQMTVYEQYF.